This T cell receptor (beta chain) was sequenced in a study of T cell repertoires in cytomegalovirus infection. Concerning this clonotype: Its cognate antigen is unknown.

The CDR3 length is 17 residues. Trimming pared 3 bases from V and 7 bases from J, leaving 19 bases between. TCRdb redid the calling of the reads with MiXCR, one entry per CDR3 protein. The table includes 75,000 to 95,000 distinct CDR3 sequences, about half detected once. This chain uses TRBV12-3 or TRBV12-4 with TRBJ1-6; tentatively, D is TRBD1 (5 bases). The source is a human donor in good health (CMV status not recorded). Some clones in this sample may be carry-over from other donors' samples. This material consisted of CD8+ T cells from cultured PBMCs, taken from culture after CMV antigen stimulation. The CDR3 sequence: CASSFSSGRGPNSPLHF. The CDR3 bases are TGTGCCAGCAGTTTTAGCTCGGGGAGGGGTCCCAATTCACCCCTCCACTTT.